Sequencing of this TCR beta chain was carried out in a study of OX40 agonist ivuxolimab in advanced cancers. The method was immunoSEQ multiplex PCR; TCRdb's version includes in-frame clones alone and lacks a portion of them. The table lists around 89,000 clones, approximately 91% of them singletons, with less than 0.75% in the top ten. Patients were ruled out by autoimmune disease history or systemic immunosuppression. V lost 6 bases to trimming and J lost 2 bases, with 14 bases between them. Germline-derived CDR1 and CDR2 are SGDLS and YYNGEE. The CDR3 length is 15 residues. The TCR originated in an adult with an advanced solid tumor such as melanoma, head and neck, liver or kidney cancer. The V call is TRBV9, the J call TRBJ2-2, with D tentatively TRBD1 (5 bases). This specimen consisted of CD4+ or CD8+ T cells sorted from blood, obtained in a trial of the OX40 agonist ivuxolimab. Written as DNA, the CDR3 is TGTGCCAGCAATGTTAGGGGCCTCAACACCGGGGAGCTGTTTTTT. The encoded protein is CASNVRGLNTGELFF.